Below, 16 T cell receptor beta chains from the same sample are listed, as sequenced in a study of blood T cell repertoires in COVID-19. Generated by immunoSEQ multiplex PCR, the TCRdb table keeps only in-frame clones and is missing some. Counted here are 120,000 to 150,000 clones, more than 75% occurring once; the ten biggest clones make up more than 2%. Sequences were obtained from peripheral blood. These receptors all come from a human donor with acute or convalescent COVID-19. The donor label of this sample is uncertain.

The chain joins TRBV11-3 to TRBJ2-1; TRBD1 agrees at 7 bases. The CDR3 totals 15 residues. V gave up 2 bases and J gave up 2 bases; unmatched junction bases: 3. CDR1 is SGHNT and CDR2 is YENEEA in the germline V gene. The CDR3 spells CASSLSGTAYNEQFF. CDR3 in DNA: TGTGCCAGCAGCTTATCCGGGACAGCCTACAATGAGCAGTTCTTC.

The V call is TRBV5-4, the J call TRBJ2-6, with D unclear. This CDR3 is 15 amino acids long. V was clipped by 2 bases and J by 1 base, with 7 bases between them. CDR1 is SGHNT, CDR2 YYREEE, per germline (reference sequence). CDR3 nucleotide sequence: TGTGCCAGCAGCTTAAGAGGATCTGGGGCCAACGTCCTGACTTTC. This gives the protein CASSLRGSGANVLTF.

The CDR3 spells CASSLVGEGATNEKLFF. CDR3 in DNA: TGTGCCAGCAGCTTGGTAGGGGAGGGAGCGACTAATGAAAAACTGTTTTTT. The rearrangement uses TRBV5-6 and TRBJ1-4; possible D gene TRBD1, 5 bases. This CDR3 has 17 residues. V gave up 0 bases and J gave up 2 bases, with 14 bases separating them. Per germline, CDR1 SGHDT and CDR2 YYEEEE.

This chain connects TRBV28 to TRBJ1-2; D is ambiguous. Trimming pared 7 bases from V and 4 bases from J, leaving 10 bases between. The CDR3 has 12 amino acids. Germline V gives CDR1 MDHEN, CDR2 SYDVKM. CDR3 DNA: TGTGCCAGCACCTCCCCCAGCTATGGCTACACCTTC. Protein: CASTSPSYGYTF.

The V and J genes are TRBV4-1 and TRBJ2-5; D may be TRBD1 (5 bases). V shed 0 bases and J shed 5 bases, with 16 bases lying between them. Germline assignment: CDR1 MGHRA and CDR2 YSYEKL. The CDR3 consists of 16 residues. For the CDR3, the DNA is TGCGCCAGCAGCCAAGATACAGGCCTAGGCTTGGAGACCCAGTACTTC. Its protein product is CASSQDTGLGLETQYF.

The chain uses TRBV5-5 and TRBJ2-5, with TRBD1 as a possible D gene (7 bases). This CDR3 spans 14 amino acids. Trimming left V 3 bases short and J 2 bases short, with 11 bases between. Germline assignment: CDR1 SGHKS and CDR2 YYEKEE (reference sequence). This CDR3 is CASSWGDRQETQYF. The CDR3 DNA reads TGTGCCAGCAGCTGGGGGGACAGACAAGAGACCCAGTACTTC.

The chain joins TRBV19 to TRBJ2-3; D remains unclear. The germline CDR1 and CDR2 sequences are LNHDA and SQIVND (reference sequence). The CDR3 has 14 residues. The V gene lost 1 base and the J gene lost 5 bases, with 10 bases spanning the gap. The CDR3: CASSIGLVVDTQYF. The CDR3 DNA reads TGTGCCAGTAGTATAGGTCTAGTCGTAGATACGCAGTATTTT.

In its sample, this clone was seen a few times. The V call is TRBV7-9, the J call TRBJ1-2; 7 bases map to TRBD1. CDR3 size: 16 residues. J was trimmed by 3 bases and V by 0 bases; bases with no gene match: 7. In germline, CDR1 is SEHNR, CDR2 FQNEAQ (reference sequence). CDR3 DNA: TGTGCCAGCAGCTTAGCCGGGACAGCGGCTCACTATGGCTACACCTTC. This translates into CASSLAGTAAHYGYTF.

The V call is TRBV15, the J call TRBJ2-7, with no clear D. The V end was cut by 6 bases, the J end by 0 bases, with 12 bases between. The CDR3 spans 14 residues. Germline CDR1 LNHNV, CDR2 YYDKDF (reference sequence). DNA for the CDR3: TGTGCCACCAGACCCGATTATAGCTCCTACGAGCAGTACTTC. This sequence encodes CATRPDYSSYEQYF. Looking up the rest from reference TRBV15 and TRBJ2-7 gives the full variable domain: DAMVIQNPRYQVTQFGKPVTLSCSQTLNHNVMYWYQQKSSQAPKLLFHYYDKDFNNEADTPDNFQSRRPNTSFCFLDIRSPGLGDTAMYLCATRPDYSSYEQYFGPGTRLTVT.

The chain has TRBV11-3 and TRBJ2-5; 10 bases agree with TRBD1. Germline values: CDR1 SGHNT, CDR2 YENEEA. The V segment lost 5 bases and the J segment 3 bases; nucleotides outside the gene matches: 6. The CDR3 is made up of 15 amino acids. This CDR3 reads CASSLAGTGEETQYF. CDR3 in DNA: TGTGCCAGCAGCCTAGCCGGGACAGGGGAAGAGACCCAGTACTTC.

This clone occurred once. This chain links TRBV6-5 with TRBJ2-7; 10 nucleotides align to TRBD2. The CDR3 sequence is 15 residues long. Germline loops: CDR1 MNHEY, CDR2 SVGAGI. The ends lost 6 bases at V and 6 bases at J; junction bases unmatched: 11. The CDR3 nucleotides read TGTGCCAGCAGCCTCATAGCGGGAGGCGGGGCCGAGCAGTACGTC. Translating gives CASSLIAGGGAEQYV.

This clone came up a few times. The chain links TRBV4-3 to TRBJ1-5; D is uncertain. The CDR3 runs to 15 residues. The germline V gene has CDR1 LGHNA and CDR2 YSLEER. V lost 0 bases and J 6 bases, leaving 12 bases between the germline ends. CDR3 coding DNA: TGCGCCAGCAGCCAAGATACACAATATTTTCAGCCCCAGCATTTT. This encodes CASSQDTQYFQPQHF.

This clone has a single count. This chain joins TRBV19 and TRBJ2-3; a possible D gene is TRBD2 (5 bases). This CDR3 contains 15 residues. Trimming took 8 bases from V and 0 from J, leaving 15 bases between them. CDR1 is LNHDA, CDR2 SQIVND, per germline (reference sequence). The CDR3 coding sequence is TGTGCCAGTCGGCCAACTAGGGAGAGCACAGATACGCAGTATTTT. It is translated as CASRPTRESTDTQYF.

This sequence joins TRBV9 and TRBJ2-3; D might be TRBD2 (6 bases). The length of the CDR3 is 14 residues. Germline CDR1 and CDR2: SGDLS and YYNGEE. Trimming removed 0 bases from V and 7 bases from J, with 12 bases in between. CDR3 in DNA: TGTGCCAGCAGCGTAGGGGGGGACTGGAATACGCAGTATTTT. Its protein product is CASSVGGDWNTQYF.

The gene calls are TRBV7-9 and TRBJ1-1, with a tentative D call TRBD1 (6 bases). CDR3 length: 16 amino acids. Germline V gene sequence: CDR1 SEHNR, CDR2 FQNEAQ (reference sequence). V lost 4 bases and J lost 0, with 15 bases in between. CDR3 nucleotides: TGTGCCAGCAGCTACCCCTTAGGACAGCTGAACACTGAAGCTTTCTTT. Translating it yields CASSYPLGQLNTEAFF.

This clone was counted a few times. V is TRBV4-1 and J is TRBJ1-1, with D possibly being TRBD1 (5 bases). Germline assignment: CDR1 MGHRA and CDR2 YSYEKL. V lost 1 base and J lost 4, with 16 bases in between. This CDR3 comprises 16 residues. CDR3 amino acids: CASSQVVPGRSTEAFF. The CDR3, as DNA: TGCGCCAGCAGCCAAGTGGTCCCAGGGAGGTCCACTGAAGCTTTCTTT.